The entry that follows covers one TCR beta chain sequence. This sample is drawn from a study of blood T cell repertoires in COVID-19. Study as a whole: Some COVID-19 samples were acute and others convalescent; all came from the United States, Italy and Spain.

How the authors handled the data: By means of reference gene primer amplification, nucleated cell counts were estimated. The assay was immunoSEQ multiplex PCR, and TCRdb's table has in-frame clones only and misses some. V and J calls and clone size are those listed in that table; D and trimming were worked out from the DNA. The table records 20,000 to 25,000 clones, approximately 80% of them present only once. Looked up from germline, CDR1 is SGHVS and CDR2 is FQNEAQ. V was pared by 2 bases and J by 6 bases, with 1 base of the junction left unmatched. The CDR3 extends over 14 amino acids. This clonotype was obtained from a man older than 75 with active or convalescent COVID-19. Sequenced sample: peripheral blood. The gene calls are TRBV7-8 and TRBJ2-7; 13 nucleotides line up with TRBD2. CDR3 sequence reads: CASSLRLAGGEQYF. The DNA of the CDR3 is TGTGCCAGCAGCTTACGACTAGCGGGAGGCGAGCAGTACTTC.